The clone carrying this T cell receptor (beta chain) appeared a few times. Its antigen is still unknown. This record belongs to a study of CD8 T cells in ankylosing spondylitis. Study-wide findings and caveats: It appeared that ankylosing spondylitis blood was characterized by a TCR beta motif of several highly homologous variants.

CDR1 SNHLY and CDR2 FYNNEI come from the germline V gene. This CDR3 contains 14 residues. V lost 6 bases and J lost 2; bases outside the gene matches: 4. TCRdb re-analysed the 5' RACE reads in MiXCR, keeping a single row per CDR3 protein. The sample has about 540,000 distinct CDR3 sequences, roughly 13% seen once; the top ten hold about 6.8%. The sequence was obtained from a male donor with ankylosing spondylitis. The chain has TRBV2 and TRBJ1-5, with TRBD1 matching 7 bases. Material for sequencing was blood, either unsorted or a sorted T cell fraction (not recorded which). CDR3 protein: CASRDRAGNQPQHF. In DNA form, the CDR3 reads TGTGCCAGCAGAGACAGGGCGGGCAATCAGCCCCAGCATTTT. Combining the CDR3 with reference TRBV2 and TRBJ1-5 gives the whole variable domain EPEVTQTPSHQVTQMGQEVILRCVPISNHLYFYWYRQILGQKVEFLVSFYNNEISEKSEIFDDQFSVERPDGSNFTLKIRSTKLEDSAMYFCASRDRAGNQPQHFGDGTRLSIL.